The clone carrying this T cell receptor (beta chain) has a handful of counts. Its target is not known. The data were obtained in a study of shared clonotypes between healthy human individuals. General study points: An expected dependence of interdonor clonotype sharing on sequencing depth was noted.

DNA at 200 ng, tens of thousands of T cell genomes, went into sorted-subset replicate PCRs. Sequenced by immunoSEQ multiplex PCR; TCRdb stores in-frame clones only, minus some. Here the sample spans 2 million to 2.5 million clones, 90% to 97% being singletons. The germline V gene encodes CDR1 MRHNA and CDR2 SNTAGT. The CDR3 totals 14 residues. The J segment lost 4 bases and the V segment lost 6 bases, leaving 7 bases of the junction unmatched. Sample: naive CD4+ T cells sorted from blood. Subset in this sample: CD45RA+ positively selected. This chain uses TRBV6-4 with TRBJ2-3; TRBD2 aligns across 7 bases. The receptor's source is a man younger than 35 in good health. CDR3 sequence: CASSATSSADTQYF. The DNA of the CDR3 is TGTGCCAGCAGCGCGACTAGCAGTGCAGATACGCAGTATTTT.